This T cell receptor beta chain stems from a study of blood T cell repertoires in COVID-19. Sequenced by immunoSEQ multiplex PCR; TCRdb stores in-frame clones only, minus some. The data show nearly 110,000 clones, about 90% seen once. In its sample, this clone was seen once. Material: peripheral blood. The clonotype originates from a woman younger than 45 with acute or convalescent COVID-19.

The CDR3 loop reads CASSSKTGFGGDEQYF. The CDR3 coding sequence is TGTGCCAGCAGCTCGAAAACAGGTTTCGGTGGGGACGAGCAGTACTTC. The J gene is TRBJ2-7, the V gene TRBV5-5; weak D call: TRBD1 (5 bases). Trimming removed 3 bases at V and 5 bases at J, with 21 bases between. CDR3 length: 16 residues. Germline assignment: CDR1 SGHKS and CDR2 YYEKEE (reference sequence).